The next 14 T cell receptor beta chains were all read from a single sample in a study of OX40 agonist ivuxolimab in advanced cancers. The assay was immunoSEQ multiplex PCR, and TCRdb's table has in-frame clones only and misses some. The table shows around 69,000 clones, with around 87% occurring only once. The input for sequencing was CD4+ or CD8+ T cells sorted from blood, taken in a trial of the OX40 agonist ivuxolimab. All receptors come from an adult with an advanced solid tumor such as melanoma, head and neck, liver or kidney cancer.

V is TRBV5-4 and J is TRBJ1-5; maybe TRBD1 (5 bases). V was shortened by 0 bases and J by 5 bases, with 9 bases between the two germline ends. CDR1 is SGHNT, CDR2 YYREEE, per germline (reference sequence). The CDR3 has 14 residues. The CDR3: CASSLGLGDQPQHF. Here the CDR3 DNA reads TGTGCCAGCAGCTTGGGTCTGGGGGATCAGCCCCAGCATTTT.

The genes are TRBV7-2 and TRBJ1-1; D is possibly TRBD1 (5 bases). CDR1 SGHTA and CDR2 FQGNSA come from the germline V gene. V was cut by 6 bases and J by 5 bases, with 13 bases left in between. The CDR3 spans 13 residues. For the CDR3, the DNA is TGTGCCAGCAGGGCCAGGGTACGGACTGAAGCTTTCTTT. It is translated as CASRARVRTEAFF.

In nucleotides, the CDR3 is TGTGCCAGCAGCTTGGGGGGTGCAGGGAAGAACACTGAAGCTTTCTTT. Translated, it gives CASSLGGAGKNTEAFF. The chain joins TRBV5-4 to TRBJ1-1; a possible D gene is TRBD1 (5 bases). Trimming took off 0 bases at V and 1 base at J, with 13 bases between the two ends. Germline V CDR1 and CDR2: SGHNT, YYREEE (reference sequence). The CDR3 contains 16 residues.

The V and J genes are TRBV6-5 and TRBJ1-1; D may be TRBD1 (6 bases). Deletions cut 7 bases from V and 4 bases from J, with 13 bases between. The CDR3 sequence is 13 residues long. Germline V lookup: CDR1 MNHEY, CDR2 SVGAGI. This CDR3 is CASIKTGSTEAFF. The CDR3 DNA is TGTGCCAGCATTAAAACAGGGAGCACTGAAGCTTTCTTT.

J is TRBJ2-3 and V is TRBV27; TRBD2 matches 11 bases. This CDR3 contains 15 residues. V trimming: 7 bases; J trimming: 7 bases; junction bases outside the gene matches: 10. CDR1 is MNHEY and CDR2 is SMNVEV in the germline V gene (reference sequence). The CDR3 protein is CASNMMTSGAHTQYF. CDR3 bases: TGTGCCAGCAATATGATGACTAGCGGGGCCCATACGCAGTATTTT.

The chain employs TRBV18 and TRBJ2-5; possible D gene TRBD2, 5 bases. Trimming removed 2 bases from V and 0 bases from J, with 10 bases in between. Germline V lookup: CDR1 KGHSH, CDR2 LQKENI. The CDR3 length is 15 residues. CDR3 DNA: TGTGCCAGCTCACCAAATACGGGATACCAAGAGACCCAGTACTTC. It is translated as CASSPNTGYQETQYF.

The CDR3 DNA reads TGCGCCAGCAGCAATACCGGGAAAAGAGCCGGGAAGACCCAGTACTTC. Amino acid sequence: CASSNTGKRAGKTQYF. The chain recombines TRBV5-1 with TRBJ2-5; weak D call: TRBD2 (5 bases). There are 16 residues in the CDR3. Germline-derived CDR1 and CDR2 are SGHRS and YFSETQ. V dropped 4 bases and J dropped 6 bases, with 22 bases sitting between them.

This CDR3 is CASSPRGGANYGYTF. As DNA, the CDR3 is TGTGCCAGCTCACCCCGGGGAGGGGCTAACTATGGCTACACCTTC. The gene calls are TRBV18 and TRBJ1-2; a weak D match, TRBD1 (5 bases). V lost 3 bases to trimming and J lost 0 bases, with 11 bases between them. The CDR3 is made up of 15 amino acids. Germline V CDR1 and CDR2: KGHSH, LQKENI.

The chain couples TRBV5-5 to TRBJ2-5; weak D call: TRBD2 (6 bases). The length of the CDR3 is 16 residues. Germline V gene sequence: CDR1 SGHKS, CDR2 YYEKEE (reference sequence). Trimming took 3 bases from V and 5 from J, leaving 20 bases between them. CDR3 sequence reads: CASSWKFDPAGETQYF. CDR3 sequence (DNA): TGTGCCAGCAGCTGGAAGTTCGACCCGGCGGGGGAGACCCAGTACTTC. The full variable domain, with the rest looked up from reference TRBV5-5 and TRBJ2-5, is DAGVTQSPTHLIKTRGQQVTLRCSPISGHKSVSWYQQVLGQGPQFIFQYYEKEERGRGNFPDRFSARQFPNYSSELNVNALLLGDSALYLCASSWKFDPAGETQYFGPGTRLLVL.

This chain connects TRBV6-4 to TRBJ1-5, with D possibly matching TRBD1 (5 bases). The V and J ends lost 3 bases and 2 bases respectively, with 11 bases between them. The CDR3 extends over 15 amino acids. CDR1 and CDR2 from the germline V gene are MRHNA and SNTAGT. DNA of the CDR3: TGTGCCAGCAGTGAGGCAGGGAATGGCAATCAGCCCCAGCATTTT. Translating it yields CASSEAGNGNQPQHF.

The genes are TRBV28 and TRBJ2-2; D remains ambiguous. This CDR3 comprises 11 residues. V gave up 5 bases and J gave up 4 bases, with 2 bases separating them. The V gene's germline CDR1 is MDHEN and CDR2 SYDVKM. The chain's CDR3 is CASSITGELFF. CDR3 bases: TGTGCCAGCAGTATCACCGGGGAGCTGTTTTTT.

The chain combines TRBV27 with TRBJ1-3, with 10 nucleotides matching TRBD1. The V and J ends lost 1 base and 4 bases, in that order; junction bases with no gene match: 1. The CDR3 extends over 15 amino acids. Germline CDR1 and CDR2: MNHEY and SMNVEV (reference sequence). The CDR3, as DNA: TGTGCCAGCAGTTTATGGGGACAGGGGGGAAACACCATATATTTT. This sequence encodes CASSLWGQGGNTIYF.

This chain uses TRBV5-4 with TRBJ2-5, with D tentatively TRBD1 (5 bases). Trimming removed 1 base from V and 5 bases from J, with 9 bases in between. This CDR3 has 13 residues. CDR1 SGHNT and CDR2 YYREEE come from the germline V gene (reference sequence). CDR3 in DNA: TGTGCCAGCAGCTTGAAAGGGGTGGAGACCCAGTACTTC. Translating gives CASSLKGVETQYF.

This chain connects TRBV4-3 to TRBJ2-3; 8 nucleotides align to TRBD2. Unmatched junction bases numbered 28, after V lost 4 bases and J lost 7 bases. Germline CDR1 is LGHNA and CDR2 is YSLEER. The CDR3 has 21 residues. DNA for the CDR3: TGCGCCAGCAGCCCCTGGTTGTCTACTAGCGGAGACCCTGCCCTAGGGAATACGCAGTATTTT. It specifies CASSPWLSTSGDPALGNTQYF.